This section outlines one T cell receptor (beta chain) sequence together with its context. The data stem from a study of blood T cell repertoires in COVID-19. Study-wide context: COVID-19 samples from acute and convalescent phases originated in the United States, Italy and Spain.

Sequencing was performed with immunoSEQ multiplex PCR; in TCRdb, only in-frame clones are kept and a portion is missing. In the table there are some 74,000 clones, approximately 80% of which are singletons. The germline gives CDR1 KGHSH, CDR2 LQKENI. V lost 8 bases and J lost 2, with 9 bases in between. The CDR3 has 12 amino acids. The sample comprised peripheral blood. This receptor was identified in a human donor in a cohort sampled during active COVID-19. The J gene is TRBJ2-5, the V gene TRBV18; D uncertain. Written as DNA, the CDR3 is TGTGCCAGCGGTGGCAGGCAAGAGACCCAGTACTTC. Encoded protein: CASGGRQETQYF.